Below, one TCR beta chain is given with its context. The entry originates in a study of blood T cell repertoires in COVID-19. Study information: Samples of COVID-19 (acute and convalescent) were obtained from the United States, Italy and Spain. The analysed material was cDNA or gDNA that came from T cells, B-cell-depleted T cells, or PBMCs.

The study recruited people aged about 18 to 95 years across approximately 24 US areas. Study processing details: The authors estimated nucleated cell counts from reference gene primer amplification. Measured with immunoSEQ multiplex PCR; TCRdb has only the in-frame clones, and not every one. The D gene and trimming were derived from the DNA, and the V and J assignments and clone size from that table. The sample has 280,000 or so clones; around 90% are singletons. The sample was PBMCs or T cells enriched from blood (not recorded which). This sequence was found in a woman aged 18-29 years with acute COVID-19.

Here the CDR3 DNA reads TGTGCCAGCAGTTTCGGGGGAGAGGGAACCCGTTACAATGAGCAGTTCTTC. Its translation: CASSFGGEGTRYNEQFF. The chain carries TRBV28 and TRBJ2-1, with D perhaps TRBD2 (6 bases). The CDR3 sequence is 17 residues long. V lost 3 bases and J 4 bases, leaving 19 bases between the germline ends. Germline V gene sequence: CDR1 MDHEN, CDR2 SYDVKM. Full variable domain (rest looked up from reference TRBV28 and TRBJ2-1): DVKVTQSSRYLVKRTGEKVFLECVQDMDHENMFWYRQDPGLGLRLIYFSYDVKMKEKGDIPEGYSVSREKKERFSLILESASTNQTSMYLCASSFGGEGTRYNEQFFGPGTRLTVL.